The 18 T cell receptor beta chains given below trace back to one sample, sequenced in a study of T cell repertoires in cytomegalovirus infection. One entry per CDR3 protein results from TCRdb running MiXCR on the reads. The data hold roughly 300,000 distinct CDR3 sequences, with more than 8% observed a single time. The sample taken for sequencing was PBMCs. These receptors all stem from a human donor in good health (CMV status not recorded). Some clones in this sample may be carry-over from other donors' samples.

This clonotype was counted at least ten times. The rearrangement uses TRBV7-2 and TRBJ1-6; perhaps TRBD1 as D (5 bases). Trimming pared 3 bases from V and 6 bases from J, leaving 9 bases between. Germline V gene data show CDR1 as SGHTA and CDR2 as FQGNSA. The CDR3 runs 14 residues. CDR3: CASSFRQFNSPLHF. The DNA for the CDR3 is TGTGCCAGCAGCTTCAGACAGTTTAATTCACCCCTCCACTTT.

This clonotype was counted a few times. This chain connects TRBV20-1 to TRBJ2-1, with D possibly TRBD2 on 5 matching bases. CDR3 length equals 8 residues. CDR1 is DFQATT and CDR2 is SNEGSKA in the germline V gene (reference sequence). The CDR3 loop is CRSGEQFF. In nucleotides, the CDR3 is TGCAGATCGGGAGAGCAGTTCTTC.

This clonotype was recorded at least ten times. V usage is TRBV7-8 and J usage is TRBJ2-3; 9 nucleotides agree with TRBD2. The CDR3 extends over 15 amino acids. Germline CDR1 SGHVS, CDR2 FQNEAQ. V dropped 2 bases and J dropped 4; count of bases not matched to a gene: 4. The CDR3 nucleotides read TGTGCCAGCAGCTTACTAGCGGGAAGCGCAGATACGCAGTATTTT. This encodes CASSLLAGSADTQYF.

The V and J genes are TRBV19 and TRBJ2-7; D may be TRBD2 (5 bases). Germline values: CDR1 LNHDA, CDR2 SQIVND (reference sequence). The V gene lost 7 bases and the J gene lost 0 bases, with 10 bases spanning the gap. The CDR3 is 13 amino acids. CDR3 protein: CASNDGSSYEQYF. The CDR3 DNA sequence: TGTGCCAGTAATGATGGGAGCTCCTACGAGCAGTACTTC.

There are a few counts of this clonotype. V usage is TRBV20-1 and J usage is TRBJ1-2, with TRBD1 matching 7 bases. V gave up 5 bases and J gave up 4 bases; unmatched junction bases: 10. Looked up from germline, CDR1 is DFQATT and CDR2 is SNEGSKA (reference sequence). The CDR3 length is 14 residues. CDR3 sequence: CSAPPTGVGYGYTF. CDR3 DNA sequence: TGCAGTGCTCCACCAACAGGGGTTGGCTATGGCTACACCTTC.

V and J are TRBV20-1 and TRBJ1-4; D perhaps matches TRBD1 (6 bases). Germline V CDR1 and CDR2: DFQATT, SNEGSKA (reference sequence). The ends were cut back, 3 bases at V and 6 bases at J, with 17 bases in the middle. The CDR3 sequence is 15 residues long. The CDR3, as DNA: TGCAGTGCTAGTGAGGGGGGCGCGGCGGATGAAAAACTGTTTTTT. Translated, it gives CSASEGGAADEKLFF.

This clonotype was recorded at least ten times. This chain uses TRBV2 with TRBJ2-7; no firm D call. In germline, CDR1 is SNHLY, CDR2 FYNNEI. The V gene lost 8 bases and the J gene lost 0 bases, with 11 bases spanning the gap. This CDR3 spans 13 amino acids. The CDR3 DNA sequence: TGTGCCAGCTTGTTGTCCGTCTCCTACGAGCAGTACTTC. Its protein product is CASLLSVSYEQYF.

Many counts were recorded for this clonotype. The chain recombines TRBV20-1 with TRBJ1-6, with D tentatively TRBD1 (6 bases). Germline CDR1 and CDR2: DFQATT and SNEGSKA (reference sequence). The CDR3 extends over 13 amino acids. V lost 5 bases to trimming and J lost 10 bases, with 15 bases between them. As DNA, the CDR3 is TGCAGTGCTGGTAGGACAGCTGAGTCACCCCTCCACTTT. Its protein is CSAGRTAESPLHF.

Many counts were recorded for this clonotype. The gene calls are TRBV7-2 and TRBJ1-1; possible D gene TRBD1, 5 bases. The CDR3 runs 18 residues. V was cut by 5 bases and J by 0 bases, with 22 bases left in between. CDR1 is SGHTA, CDR2 FQGNSA, per germline. CDR3 residues: CASSRLAPGRILNTEAFF. CDR3 bases: TGTGCCAGCAGCCGACTAGCCCCGGGACGGATATTGAACACTGAAGCTTTCTTT.

This chain links TRBV7-3 with TRBJ1-5, with D unclear. The CDR3 runs to 13 residues. V lost 1 base and J lost 7, with 8 bases in between. CDR1 and CDR2 from the germline V gene are SGHTA and FQGTGA. In nucleotides, the CDR3 is TGTGCCAGCAGCTTAATTACCGAACAGCCCCAGCATTTT. Translated: CASSLITEQPQHF.

This clonotype was counted between two and nine times. The V gene is TRBV10-3, the J gene TRBJ1-2, with D possibly matching TRBD1 (6 bases). V dropped 10 bases and J dropped 1 base, with 19 bases sitting between them. The CDR3 runs 15 residues. Germline CDR1 reads ENHRY; CDR2 reads SYGVKD. The CDR3 DNA reads TGTGCCACAGGGAGAGGGGACAACATTAACTATGGCTACACCTTC. Translated, it gives CATGRGDNINYGYTF.

Turning to this clonotype: A much more abundant neighbour one base away suggests this may be a read error. Here the CDR3 DNA reads TGTGCCAGCAGCTTAGGAGGGGCGGGCTCTGAAGCTTTCTTT. Protein product: CASSLGGAGSEAFF. The V gene is TRBV7-2, the J gene TRBJ1-1; a weak D match, TRBD1 (5 bases). V lost 1 base, J lost 6 bases, and 12 bases lay in between. This CDR3 contains 14 residues. CDR1 SGHTA and CDR2 FQGNSA come from the germline V gene. The variable domain in full, with the rest retrieved from reference TRBV7-2 and TRBJ1-1, is GAGVSQSPSNKVTEKGKDVELRCDPISGHTALYWYRQSLGQGLEFLIYFQGNSAPDKSGLPSDRFSAERTGGSVSTLTIQRTQQEDSAVYLCASSLGGAGSEAFFGQGTRLTVV.

This clonotype was observed at least ten times. The chain joins TRBV7-3 to TRBJ2-5; no reliable D call. From germline, CDR1 is SGHTA and CDR2 FQGTGA. The CDR3 length is 13 residues. V was shortened by 1 base and J by 4 bases, with 7 bases between the two germline ends. The CDR3 coding sequence is TGTGCCAGCAGCTTAAAGGGCAGAGAGACCCAGTACTTC. Residues: CASSLKGRETQYF. Filled out from reference TRBV7-3 and TRBJ2-5, the complete variable domain reads GAGVSQTPSNKVTEKGKYVELRCDPISGHTALYWYRQSLGQGPEFLIYFQGTGAADDSGLPNDRFFAVRPEGSVSTLKIQRTERGDSAVYLCASSLKGRETQYFGPGTRLLVL.

V and J are TRBV19 and TRBJ1-2; D is uncertain. With 2 bases removed from V and 4 bases from J, the gap between germline ends came to 14 bases. Germline V lookup: CDR1 LNHDA, CDR2 SQIVND (reference sequence). This CDR3 has 15 residues. The CDR3 nucleotides are TGTGCCAGTAGTATAATACTCCTACCGGGCTATGGCTACACCTTC. This translates into CASSIILLPGYGYTF.

This clonotype showed up many times. The V gene is TRBV2, the J gene TRBJ2-3, with TRBD2 matching 11 bases. The germline V gene encodes CDR1 SNHLY and CDR2 FYNNEI. The CDR3 is 17 amino acids. V lost 4 bases, J lost 0 bases, and 6 bases stayed unmatched. CDR3 loop: CASSAGLAALSTDTQYF. In DNA form, the CDR3 reads TGTGCCAGCAGTGCGGGACTAGCGGCCCTCAGCACAGATACGCAGTATTTT. Looking up the rest from reference TRBV2 and TRBJ2-3 gives the full variable domain: EPEVTQTPSHQVTQMGQEVILRCVPISNHLYFYWYRQILGQKVEFLVSFYNNEISEKSEIFDDQFSVERPDGSNFTLKIRSTKLEDSAMYFCASSAGLAALSTDTQYFGPGTRLTVL.

The V call is TRBV11-2, the J call TRBJ2-1; D uncertain. V lost 5 bases, J lost 10 bases, and 9 bases lay in between. The CDR3 is 11 amino acids. Germline CDR1 is SGHAT and CDR2 is FQNNGV. DNA for the CDR3: TGTGCCAGCAGCCAGCACGGCGAGCAGTTCTTC. Translation gives CASSQHGEQFF.

This clonotype has a count of ten or more. The J gene is TRBJ2-7, the V gene TRBV7-2; D possibly corresponds to TRBD1 (6 bases). Germline V gene data show CDR1 as SGHTA and CDR2 as FQGNSA. Trimming took off 5 bases at V and 1 base at J, with 21 bases between the two ends. CDR3 size: 17 residues. CDR3 sequence reads: CASSPYSQGPASYEQYF. The CDR3, as DNA: TGTGCCAGCAGCCCGTATTCACAGGGTCCTGCTTCCTACGAGCAGTACTTC.

This clonotype was seen more than once but under ten times. The chain couples TRBV12-3 or TRBV12-4 to TRBJ1-5, with D hard to call. This CDR3 contains 14 residues. V lost 4 bases, J lost 4 bases, and 11 bases lay in between. The CDR3 spells CASSSQTPNQPQHF. As DNA, the CDR3 is TGTGCCAGCAGTTCGCAGACTCCTAATCAGCCCCAGCATTTT.